These 14 T cell receptor beta chains share one sample of origin, sequenced in a study of cytomegalovirus exposure and HLA in healthy donors. The PCR used 60 Vbeta and 13 Jbeta primers. The data were produced by immunoSEQ multiplex PCR, yet TCRdb's version contains in-frame clones alone and is incomplete. The profile shows over 150,000 clones, approximately 80% of them singletons. What was sequenced was PBMCs. All receptors derive from a woman in her thirties or forties in good health and CMV-seropositive.

This chain uses TRBV19 with TRBJ1-2; tentatively, D is TRBD1 (6 bases). Germline CDR1 LNHDA, CDR2 SQIVND (reference sequence). V lost 3 bases to trimming and J lost 4 bases, with 21 bases between them. CDR3 length equals 17 residues. The CDR3 protein is CASSMWGGTQGVYGYTF. The CDR3 DNA sequence: TGTGCCAGTAGTATGTGGGGCGGCACACAGGGAGTCTATGGCTACACCTTC.

On this clone itself: In the same sample, other DNA sequences code for this CDR3. CDR3 coding DNA: TGCAGTGCTCCGGACAGCTACGAGCAGTACTTC. It codes for CSAPDSYEQYF. This chain links TRBV20-1 with TRBJ2-7; weak D call: TRBD1 (6 bases). The V gene's germline CDR1 is DFQATT and CDR2 SNEGSKA (reference sequence). V gave up 5 bases and J gave up 3 bases, with 8 bases separating them. CDR3 length equals 11 residues.

This clone was counted a few times. The chain recombines TRBV19 with TRBJ2-2, with TRBD2 matching 11 bases. This CDR3 is 17 amino acids long. Germline V lookup: CDR1 LNHDA, CDR2 SQIVND (reference sequence). Trimming removed 4 bases from V and 1 base from J; junction bases left unmatched: 5. The CDR3 nucleotides read TGTGCCAGTAGTAAAAGACTAGCGGGGAAGAACACCGGGGAGCTGTTTTTT. Amino acid sequence: CASSKRLAGKNTGELFF.

This chain links TRBV5-1 with TRBJ2-1; D is possibly TRBD2 (5 bases). Looked up from germline, CDR1 is SGHRS and CDR2 is YFSETQ. V shed 2 bases and J shed 8 bases, with 26 bases lying between them. The CDR3 has 18 residues. CDR3 loop: CASSLRVVGEDLRDEQFF. The CDR3 DNA sequence: TGCGCCAGCAGCTTACGGGTGGTGGGAGAGGACCTTAGGGATGAGCAGTTCTTC. Full variable domain (rest looked up from reference TRBV5-1 and TRBJ2-1): KAGVTQTPRYLIKTRGQQVTLSCSPISGHRSVSWYQQTPGQGLQFLFEYFSETQRNKGNFPGRFSGRQFSNSRSEMNVSTLELGDSALYLCASSLRVVGEDLRDEQFFGPGTRLTVL.

The genes are TRBV4-1 and TRBJ1-3; D is unclear. Germline CDR1 reads MGHRA; CDR2 reads YSYEKL. V was clipped by 0 bases and J by 3 bases, with 6 bases between them. The CDR3 totals 14 residues. The DNA for the CDR3 is TGCGCCAGCAGCCAAGAGAGATTTGGAAACACCATATATTTT. The encoded protein is CASSQERFGNTIYF.

J is TRBJ2-2 and V is TRBV5-1, with D tentatively TRBD2 (6 bases). The CDR3 has 15 residues. The V and J ends lost 0 bases and 4 bases respectively, with 10 bases between them. Germline lookup yields CDR1 SGHRS and CDR2 YFSETQ. The CDR3 here is CASSLVAGGTGELFF. Written as DNA, the CDR3 is TGCGCCAGCAGCTTGGTCGCCGGGGGCACCGGGGAGCTGTTTTTT.

V usage is TRBV5-6 and J usage is TRBJ2-7; the match to TRBD1 covers 9 bases. Losses at the gene ends were 2 bases for V and 6 bases for J; bases not matched to a gene: 9. This CDR3 spans 15 amino acids. CDR1 is SGHDT, CDR2 YYEEEE, per germline. This chain's CDR3 is CASSLRRDRVFEQYF. In DNA, the CDR3 is TGTGCCAGCAGCTTAAGGAGGGACAGGGTGTTCGAGCAGTACTTC.

The chain links TRBV2 to TRBJ2-7; D may be TRBD2 (5 bases). The CDR3 is 13 amino acids. V was trimmed by 1 base and J by 10 bases, leaving 14 bases between them. Germline assignment: CDR1 SNHLY and CDR2 FYNNEI. Here the CDR3 reads CASSEVRWGAQYF. In nucleotides, the CDR3 is TGTGCCAGCAGTGAAGTGCGTTGGGGAGCTCAGTACTTC.

CDR3 in DNA: TGTGCCAGTAGGTTGGACAGCCAAGAGACCCAGTACTTC. It translates to CASRLDSQETQYF. The chain is built from TRBV19 and TRBJ2-5; tentative D call: TRBD1 (6 bases). Between the trimmed V and J ends, which lost 6 bases and 1 base, there was a span of 9 bases. From germline, CDR1 is LNHDA and CDR2 SQIVND (reference sequence). CDR3 length: 13 residues.

This clone has just a few counts. This chain joins TRBV4-1 and TRBJ2-2; unclear D gene. The CDR3 extends over 15 amino acids. The germline V and J ends were trimmed by 0 bases and 3 bases, with 8 bases remaining between them. CDR1 and CDR2 from the germline V gene are MGHRA and YSYEKL. The chain's CDR3 is CASSQDGTDTGELFF. Written as DNA, the CDR3 is TGCGCCAGCAGCCAAGATGGTACGGACACCGGGGAGCTGTTTTTT.

This chain links TRBV27 with TRBJ1-1, with 8 bases matching TRBD1. The germline CDR1 and CDR2 sequences are MNHEY and SMNVEV (reference sequence). V lost 8 bases, J lost 1 base, and 6 bases stayed unmatched. The CDR3 is 14 residues long. In DNA, the CDR3 is TGTGCCAGCCGTGGACAGGGAAGGAACACTGAAGCTTTCTTT. It specifies CASRGQGRNTEAFF.

The chain links TRBV5-6 to TRBJ2-7, with 8 bases lining up with TRBD1. Germline lookup yields CDR1 SGHDT and CDR2 YYEEEE. The CDR3 consists of 15 residues. Trimming took 2 bases from V and 0 from J; bases not matched to a gene: 4. The CDR3 nucleotides are TGTGCCAGCAGCTTCCCCGGACAGGGCTCCTACGAGCAGTACTTC. Translated: CASSFPGQGSYEQYF.

This chain connects TRBV5-6 to TRBJ2-5; D unclear. The CDR3 loop spans 13 amino acids. The germline gives CDR1 SGHDT, CDR2 YYEEEE. V shed 4 bases and J shed 1 base, with 8 bases lying between them. The CDR3, as DNA: TGTGCCAGCAGCCCAGGCTTCCAAGAGACCCAGTACTTC. Translation gives CASSPGFQETQYF. The whole variable domain, remainder taken from reference TRBV5-6 and TRBJ2-5, is DAGVTQSPTHLIKTRGQQVTLRCSPKSGHDTVSWYQQALGQGPQFIFQYYEEEERQRGNFPDRFSGHQFPNYSSELNVNALLLGDSALYLCASSPGFQETQYFGPGTRLLVL.

This chain uses TRBV19 with TRBJ1-5, with 7 bases aligning to TRBD1. V dropped 3 bases and J dropped 2; count of bases not matched to a gene: 4. The CDR3 extends over 15 amino acids. Germline CDR1 reads LNHDA; CDR2 reads SQIVND (reference sequence). This chain's CDR3 is CASSMNRGGNQPQHF. The CDR3 DNA is TGTGCCAGTAGTATGAACAGGGGAGGCAATCAGCCCCAGCATTTT.